What follows are 22 T cell receptor beta chains derived from one specimen sequenced in a study of OX40 agonist ivuxolimab in advanced cancers. Generated by immunoSEQ multiplex PCR, the TCRdb table keeps only in-frame clones and is missing some. The sample shows tens of thousands of clones, around 80% of them seen only once. This specimen consisted of CD4+ or CD8+ T cells sorted from blood, obtained in a trial of the OX40 agonist ivuxolimab. These receptors originate from an adult with an advanced solid tumor such as melanoma, head and neck, liver or kidney cancer.

This clone was seen only a few times. The sample contains more than one DNA sequence encoding this CDR3. The chain uses TRBV28 and TRBJ2-5; 7 nucleotides agree with TRBD1. CDR1 is MDHEN, CDR2 SYDVKM, per germline. The CDR3 runs to 14 residues. V shed 6 bases and J 5 bases; nucleotides not matched to a gene: 9. In DNA form, the CDR3 reads TGTGCCAGCAGCCGTGGACAGGCTCGGGAGACCCAGTACTTC. Protein sequence: CASSRGQARETQYF.

This sequence joins TRBV6-1 and TRBJ2-5; TRBD1 matches 7 bases. V lost 1 base to trimming and J lost 1 base; unmatched junction nucleotides: 15. CDR1 and CDR2 (germline): MNHNS, SASEGT. The CDR3 extends over 19 amino acids. CDR3 loop: CASSEVGPGQPRFQETQYF. The CDR3 DNA is TGTGCCAGCAGTGAAGTGGGGCCGGGACAGCCTAGATTCCAAGAGACCCAGTACTTC.

V gene TRBV18 combines with J gene TRBJ1-2; possibly TRBD1 for D (6 bases). The V gene's germline CDR1 is KGHSH and CDR2 LQKENI. The V and J ends lost 3 bases and 8 bases respectively, with 16 bases between them. The CDR3 totals 14 residues. The CDR3 sequence is CASSPVQGIEGYTF. For the CDR3, the DNA is TGTGCCAGCTCACCCGTACAGGGAATAGAGGGCTACACCTTC.

The genes are TRBV28 and TRBJ2-5, with D unclear. The germline CDR1 and CDR2 sequences are MDHEN and SYDVKM. V was pared by 1 base and J by 1 base, with 4 bases between. This CDR3 is built from 13 residues. As DNA, the CDR3 is TGTGCCAGCAGTTTATTCAGCCAAGAGACCCAGTACTTC. Encoded protein: CASSLFSQETQYF.

The chain recombines TRBV4-2 with TRBJ2-1, with a tentative D call TRBD2 (6 bases). Germline V gives CDR1 LGHNA, CDR2 YNFKEQ. The CDR3 totals 17 residues. The V end was cut by 1 base, the J end by 2 bases, with 15 bases between. The CDR3 nucleotides are TGTGCCAGCAGCCAAGCCGCTGAAGGAGGGACCTACAATGAGCAGTTCTTC. This gives the protein CASSQAAEGGTYNEQFF.

CDR3 sequence: CASSLARTGSDTQYF. The CDR3 DNA sequence: TGTGCCAGCAGTTTAGCCCGGACAGGGTCAGATACGCAGTATTTT. The rearrangement links TRBV28 to TRBJ2-3; 8 bases are shared with TRBD1. The ends lost 2 bases at V and 4 bases at J; junction bases unmatched: 5. In germline, CDR1 is MDHEN, CDR2 SYDVKM. The CDR3 has 15 residues. The complete variable domain, with remaining parts taken from reference TRBV28 and TRBJ2-3, reads DVKVTQSSRYLVKRTGEKVFLECVQDMDHENMFWYRQDPGLGLRLIYFSYDVKMKEKGDIPEGYSVSREKKERFSLILESASTNQTSMYLCASSLARTGSDTQYFGPGTRLTVL.

The chain carries TRBV4-2 and TRBJ1-3; D not resolved. The CDR3 sequence is 17 residues long. CDR1 LGHNA and CDR2 YNFKEQ come from the germline V gene. V was pared by 5 bases and J by 0 bases, with 17 bases between. CDR3 protein: CASSSREQPHSGNTIYF. CDR3 in DNA: TGTGCCAGCAGCTCTAGGGAACAGCCACACTCTGGAAACACCATATATTTT.

The V gene is TRBV5-8, the J gene TRBJ2-2, with D possibly TRBD1 on 6 matching bases. V was cut by 0 bases and J by 10 bases, with 16 bases left in between. CDR3 size: 15 residues. Germline V CDR1 and CDR2: SGHTS, YDEGEE. CDR3 region: CASSLGQGIGPELFF. The CDR3 DNA follows: TGTGCCAGCAGCTTGGGGCAGGGGATTGGTCCGGAGCTGTTTTTT.

This clone was seen once. The CDR3 bases are TGTGCCAGCGGTTCGAGTAGGGGCCAAGAGACCCAGTACTTC. It specifies CASGSSRGQETQYF. The chain carries TRBV2 and TRBJ2-5; tentatively, D is TRBD1 (5 bases). Trimming shortened V by 8 bases and J by 1 base, and 14 bases separated the two germline ends. This CDR3 spans 14 amino acids. From germline, CDR1 is SNHLY and CDR2 FYNNEI.

This clone was detected once. The chain recombines TRBV7-9 with TRBJ2-3, with 10 bases fitting TRBD1. The V gene's germline CDR1 is SEHNR and CDR2 FQNEAQ (reference sequence). The CDR3 consists of 15 residues. V was pared by 4 bases and J by 3 bases, with 4 bases of the junction left unmatched. CDR3 region: CASSSGQGTTDTQYF. The CDR3 DNA sequence: TGTGCCAGCAGCTCGGGACAGGGGACAACAGATACGCAGTATTTT.

The chain employs TRBV28 and TRBJ2-2, with 14 positions matching TRBD2. Trimming cost V 6 bases and J 3 bases; bases outside gene matches: 12. CDR1 is MDHEN and CDR2 is SYDVKM in the germline V gene. This CDR3 has 19 amino acids. CDR3 DNA sequence: TGTGCCAGCAGCCGAACCGGGACTAGCGGGAGAGTAGACACCGGGGAGCTGTTTTTT. Protein product: CASSRTGTSGRVDTGELFF. The variable domain in full, with the rest retrieved from reference TRBV28 and TRBJ2-2, is DVKVTQSSRYLVKRTGEKVFLECVQDMDHENMFWYRQDPGLGLRLIYFSYDVKMKEKGDIPEGYSVSREKKERFSLILESASTNQTSMYLCASSRTGTSGRVDTGELFFGEGSRLTVL.

The chain recombines TRBV28 with TRBJ2-3; 14 bases align to TRBD2. The trim removed 5 bases at V and 11 bases at J, leaving 15 bases unmatched. CDR1 is MDHEN and CDR2 is SYDVKM in the germline V gene. CDR3 size: 17 residues. DNA for the CDR3: TGTGCCAGCAGTGAGTTATCGACTAGCGGGAGGGTTGATGGGCAGTATTTT. Protein: CASSELSTSGRVDGQYF.

This clone was detected once. This chain connects TRBV11-1 to TRBJ2-2; no firm D call. Trimming pared 5 bases from V and 2 bases from J, leaving 12 bases between. The length of the CDR3 is 15 residues. Germline CDR1 reads SGHAT; CDR2 reads FQDESV (reference sequence). This CDR3 is CASSPGHSNTGELFF. The CDR3 bases are TGTGCCAGCAGCCCCGGCCACAGCAACACCGGGGAGCTGTTTTTT. Looking up the rest from reference TRBV11-1 and TRBJ2-2 gives the full variable domain: EAEVAQSPRYKITEKSQAVAFWCDPISGHATLYWYRQILGQGPELLVQFQDESVVDDSQLPKDRFSAERLKGVDSTLKIQPAELGDSAMYLCASSPGHSNTGELFFGEGSRLTVL.

V usage is TRBV5-1 and J usage is TRBJ1-1; no firm D call. This CDR3 region has 14 residues. V lost 0 bases, J lost 5 bases, and 11 bases lay in between. The V gene's germline CDR1 is SGHRS and CDR2 YFSETQ. The CDR3 loop reads CASSLEPLQTEAFF. The CDR3, as DNA: TGCGCCAGCAGCTTGGAACCTCTCCAGACTGAAGCTTTCTTT.

The chain carries TRBV4-3 and TRBJ2-6; D unresolved. The CDR3 covers 18 residues. Germline assignment: CDR1 LGHNA and CDR2 YSLEER. Between the trimmed V and J ends, which lost 4 bases and 0 bases, there was a span of 16 bases. DNA of the CDR3: TGCGCCAGCAGCCGAGTGACGGGTGGGGACTCTGGGGCCAACGTCCTGACTTTC. Protein: CASSRVTGGDSGANVLTF.

A few counts support this clone. CDR3 loop: CASSPFGQNSYNEQFF. The CDR3 nucleotides read TGTGCCAGTAGTCCGTTCGGACAGAACTCCTACAATGAGCAGTTCTTC. The chain recombines TRBV19 with TRBJ2-1; D is possibly TRBD1 (6 bases). Trimming left V 5 bases short and J 0 bases short, with 14 bases between. The CDR3 consists of 16 residues. Germline V gene sequence: CDR1 LNHDA, CDR2 SQIVND (reference sequence).

The chain recombines TRBV5-1 with TRBJ2-1, with D perhaps TRBD1 or TRBD2 (5 bases each). The CDR3 extends over 13 amino acids. V gave up 4 bases and J gave up 6 bases, with 11 bases separating them. Germline-derived CDR1 and CDR2 are SGHRS and YFSETQ. The DNA of the CDR3 is TGCGCCAGCAGCCCGGGGCTTACCAATGAGCAGTTCTTC. Its protein is CASSPGLTNEQFF.

The J gene is TRBJ2-5, the V gene TRBV5-6; the D gene is possibly TRBD2 (6 bases). Germline CDR1 SGHDT, CDR2 YYEEEE. CDR3 length: 14 residues. Trimming took off 2 bases at V and 5 bases at J, with 13 bases between the two ends. CDR3: CASSFGDSGETQYF. The CDR3, as DNA: TGTGCCAGCAGCTTTGGGGATAGCGGCGAGACCCAGTACTTC.

DNA for the CDR3: TGTGCCACCAGCAGAGATCGAAACATTCAGTACTTC. Amino acid sequence: CATSRDRNIQYF. The chain carries TRBV15 and TRBJ2-4; D not certain. CDR1 is LNHNV, CDR2 YYDKDF, per germline (reference sequence). This CDR3 has 12 amino acids. V lost 0 bases, J lost 6 bases, and 3 bases lay in between.

The gene calls are TRBV6-6 and TRBJ2-7; the D call may be TRBD1 or TRBD2 (6 bases each). CDR1 and CDR2 from the germline V gene are MNHNY and SVGAGI (reference sequence). Trimming removed 0 bases from V and 4 bases from J, with 13 bases in between. CDR3 length equals 15 residues. The CDR3 reads CASSYSRGRGYEQYF. In DNA, the CDR3 is TGTGCCAGCAGTTACTCACGGGGGCGCGGGTACGAGCAGTACTTC.

This clone was detected a few times. The chain employs TRBV7-9 and TRBJ2-7; D gene unclear. CDR1 SEHNR and CDR2 FQNEAQ come from the germline V gene (reference sequence). The germline V and J ends were trimmed by 2 bases and 2 bases, with 10 bases remaining between them. The CDR3 extends over 14 amino acids. The CDR3: CASSLTISTYEQYF. Written as DNA, the CDR3 is TGTGCCAGCAGCTTAACTATTTCAACCTACGAGCAGTACTTC.

The chain uses TRBV19 and TRBJ2-1; D may correspond to TRBD1 or TRBD2 (5 bases each). The CDR3 is made up of 13 amino acids. Per the germline V gene, CDR1 is LNHDA and CDR2 is SQIVND (reference sequence). Trimming took off 3 bases at V and 9 bases at J, with 12 bases between the two ends. The CDR3 bases are TGTGCCAGTAGTATGGGGGTTGCGGGTGAGCAGTTCTTC. This codes for CASSMGVAGEQFF.